The 15 T cell receptor beta chains reported below all come from one sample, sequenced in a study of blood T cell repertoires in COVID-19. Only in-frame clones appear in the TCRdb table, and some are missing; sequencing was by immunoSEQ multiplex PCR. The table shows around 210,000 clones, with almost 85% occurring only once. Sequencing used peripheral blood. Receptors were obtained from a man aged 50-60 years with COVID-19, enrolled during active disease.

This chain's CDR3 is CASSLRTGAGYTF. The CDR3 DNA follows: TGTGCCAGCAGTTTAAGGACAGGGGCGGGCTACACCTTC. J is TRBJ1-2 and V is TRBV28, with 9 bases aligning to TRBD1. V shed 2 bases and J 8 bases; nucleotides not matched to a gene: 3. This CDR3 has 13 amino acids. In germline, CDR1 is MDHEN, CDR2 SYDVKM.

The chain carries TRBV5-1 and TRBJ2-1; D remains ambiguous. CDR3 length: 14 amino acids. The V end lost 0 bases, the J end lost 0 bases, and 4 bases lay between the germline ends. In germline, CDR1 is SGHRS, CDR2 YFSETQ. The DNA for the CDR3 is TGCGCCAGCAGCTTGGACACCTCCTACAATGAGCAGTTCTTC. It encodes CASSLDTSYNEQFF.

V usage is TRBV28 and J usage is TRBJ2-7, with 8 bases identical to TRBD1. This CDR3 is built from 13 residues. The V gene end was trimmed by 11 bases and the J gene end by 1 base; junction bases not matched to a gene: 7. Per the germline V gene, CDR1 is MDHEN and CDR2 is SYDVKM. The CDR3 reads CAAAQGASYEQYF. The DNA of the CDR3 is TGTGCCGCCGCCCAGGGGGCTTCCTACGAGCAGTACTTC.

The gene calls are TRBV15 and TRBJ2-7; the match to TRBD2 covers 11 bases. This CDR3 has 15 residues. CDR1 LNHNV and CDR2 YYDKDF come from the germline V gene (reference sequence). After removal of 0 bases from V and 6 bases from J, the junction contained 4 bases not matched to a gene. In DNA form, the CDR3 reads TGTGCCACCAGCAGAGATTCGCTAGCGGGGGGCGAGCAGTACTTC. It is translated as CATSRDSLAGGEQYF.

V and J are TRBV15 and TRBJ1-2; D not certain. V was shortened by 1 base and J by 3 bases, with 12 bases between the two germline ends. The CDR3 consists of 15 residues. Germline values: CDR1 LNHNV, CDR2 YYDKDF (reference sequence). The CDR3: CATSRGGGSDYGYTF. The CDR3 nucleotides read TGTGCCACCAGCAGAGGGGGAGGGTCTGACTATGGCTACACCTTC.

The chain carries TRBV6-5 and TRBJ1-2, with a weak D call TRBD1 (6 bases). Trimming took off 4 bases at V and 4 bases at J, with 16 bases between the two ends. Germline values: CDR1 MNHEY, CDR2 SVGAGI. The CDR3 contains 15 residues. The CDR3: CASSSPRQALYGYTF. CDR3 DNA sequence: TGTGCCAGCAGTTCCCCCCGACAGGCCCTCTATGGCTACACCTTC.

This clone was counted once. The V gene is TRBV7-2, the J gene TRBJ2-6; D is unclear. The length of the CDR3 is 15 residues. V was shortened by 1 base and J by 4 bases, with 8 bases between the two germline ends. Germline V gene data show CDR1 as SGHTA and CDR2 as FQGNSA. The CDR3 sequence is CASSLGSTGANVLTF. The CDR3 region has the DNA TGTGCCAGCAGCTTAGGCTCAACAGGGGCCAACGTCCTGACTTTC.

The chain is built from TRBV5-1 and TRBJ1-1; TRBD1 agrees at 7 bases. V lost 1 base, J lost 6 bases, and 3 bases stayed unmatched. The CDR3 extends over 13 amino acids. CDR1 SGHRS and CDR2 YFSETQ come from the germline V gene. CDR3 sequence reads: CASSLTGVAEAFF. CDR3 sequence (DNA): TGCGCCAGCAGCTTGACAGGGGTCGCTGAAGCTTTCTTT.

This rearrangement joins TRBV3-1 (or the pseudogene TRBV3-2) to TRBJ2-5; perhaps TRBD1 as D (6 bases). Germline V gives CDR1 LGHDT, CDR2 YNNKEL (reference sequence). The CDR3 extends over 13 amino acids. The V end was cut by 5 bases, the J end by 4 bases, with 11 bases between. CDR3 coding DNA: TGTGCCAGCAGCTTAACAGGGAGAGAGACCCAGTACTTC. It yields the protein CASSLTGRETQYF.

The gene calls are TRBV18 and TRBJ2-5; D is unclear. Trimming shortened V by 1 base and J by 5 bases, and 11 bases separated the two germline ends. This CDR3 spans 14 amino acids. Germline lookup yields CDR1 KGHSH and CDR2 LQKENI. The CDR3 spells CASSPQQRHETQYF. The CDR3 DNA is TGTGCCAGCTCACCACAGCAGCGCCACGAGACCCAGTACTTC.

This clone has just a few counts. The chain links TRBV29-1 to TRBJ1-1, with D unclear. V shed 4 bases and J shed 1 base, with 10 bases lying between them. The CDR3 totals 13 residues. Germline V gene sequence: CDR1 SQVTM, CDR2 ANQGSEA. The CDR3 bases are TGCAGCGTTGTGGAGGGTGGGAACACTGAAGCTTTCTTT. Translated, it gives CSVVEGGNTEAFF.

The chain is built from TRBV11-2 and TRBJ2-7, with TRBD1 identical over 10 bases. Germline V gene sequence: CDR1 SGHAT, CDR2 FQNNGV. The J segment lost 2 bases and the V segment lost 0 bases, leaving 13 bases of the junction unmatched. This CDR3 region has 19 residues. This chain's CDR3 is CASSLDLGTGVPPPYEQYF. The CDR3 DNA reads as TGTGCCAGCAGCTTAGATCTTGGGACAGGGGTCCCACCCCCCTACGAGCAGTACTTC.

This sequence joins TRBV5-1 and TRBJ1-1, with no clear D. Germline V gene data show CDR1 as SGHRS and CDR2 as YFSETQ. V was pared by 0 bases and J by 0 bases, with 12 bases between. This CDR3 has 16 amino acids. This chain's CDR3 is CASSLGARGLNTEAFF. The CDR3 DNA is TGCGCCAGCAGCTTGGGGGCCCGGGGTTTGAACACTGAAGCTTTCTTT. The full variable domain, in which reference TRBV5-1 and TRBJ1-1 provide the parts outside the CDR3, is KAGVTQTPRYLIKTRGQQVTLSCSPISGHRSVSWYQQTPGQGLQFLFEYFSETQRNKGNFPGRFSGRQFSNSRSEMNVSTLELGDSALYLCASSLGARGLNTEAFFGQGTRLTVV.

This clone was picked up one time. Other DNA sequences in this sample translate to the same CDR3. V gene TRBV5-1 combines with J gene TRBJ2-5; 7 bases line up with TRBD1. Per the germline V gene, CDR1 is SGHRS and CDR2 is YFSETQ. The V gene end was trimmed by 0 bases and the J gene end by 4 bases; junction bases not matched to a gene: 3. This CDR3 is built from 14 residues. The CDR3 loop reads CASSLGQGLETQYF. The CDR3 DNA is TGCGCCAGCAGCTTGGGACAGGGTTTAGAGACCCAGTACTTC.

The V call is TRBV5-1, the J call TRBJ1-5; weak D call: TRBD1 (6 bases). V lost 4 bases and J lost 5, with 10 bases in between. The CDR3 runs 13 residues. CDR1 is SGHRS, CDR2 YFSETQ, per germline. For the CDR3, the DNA is TGCGCCAGCAGCCCACAGGGTTATCAGCCCCAGCATTTT. Residues: CASSPQGYQPQHF.